The 10 T cell receptor beta chains in this list originate from one sample, sequenced in a study of cytomegalovirus exposure and HLA in healthy donors. The PCR contained 60 Vbeta and 13 Jbeta primers. Clones were sequenced by immunoSEQ multiplex PCR, and TCRdb holds only the in-frame ones, with some missing. Seen here are more than 150,000 clones, about three quarters observed once, and the top ten hold approximately 1.4%. The sample comprised PBMCs. The origin of the receptors is a man between 18 and 29 years old in good health and CMV-seronegative.

This clone was observed a handful of times. The rearrangement joins TRBV25-1 to TRBJ1-1; a possible D gene is TRBD1 (6 bases). V lost 8 bases, J lost 3 bases, and 13 bases lay in between. CDR3 length equals 13 residues. In germline, CDR1 is MGHDK, CDR2 SYGVNS. The CDR3 DNA follows: TGTGCCAGCGTCAGGGGTCGGGACACTGAAGCTTTCTTT. Amino acids: CASVRGRDTEAFF. Using reference TRBV25-1 and TRBJ1-1 for the parts outside the CDR3, the full variable domain is EADIYQTPRYLVIGTGKKITLECSQTMGHDKMYWYQQDPGMELHLIHYSYGVNSTEKGDLSSESTVSRIRTEHFPLTLESARPSHTSQYLCASVRGRDTEAFFGQGTRLTVV.

The genes are TRBV29-1 and TRBJ1-5, with D possibly being TRBD1 (6 bases). CDR1 SQVTM and CDR2 ANQGSEA come from the germline V gene. CDR3 length equals 18 residues. V lost 4 bases to trimming and J lost 0 bases, with 22 bases between them. As DNA, the CDR3 is TGCAGCGTTGTGCTCAGGGGCCCGAACCAGTATAGCAATCAGCCCCAGCATTTT. Protein sequence: CSVVLRGPNQYSNQPQHF.

The chain uses TRBV13 and TRBJ2-2; unclear D gene. The CDR3 length is 16 residues. With 5 bases removed from V and 1 base from J, the gap between germline ends came to 14 bases. Germline lookup yields CDR1 PRHDT and CDR2 FYEKMQ (reference sequence). This CDR3 is CASSPPPAGNTGELFF. The CDR3 nucleotides read TGTGCCAGCAGCCCCCCTCCGGCAGGGAACACCGGGGAGCTGTTTTTT.

The chain is built from TRBV2 and TRBJ1-5; D remains ambiguous. The germline gives CDR1 SNHLY, CDR2 FYNNEI. Trimming took 3 bases from V and 2 from J, leaving 8 bases between them. The CDR3 length is 14 residues. CDR3 loop: CASSEFQGNQPQHF. The CDR3 DNA reads as TGTGCCAGCAGTGAGTTTCAGGGCAATCAGCCCCAGCATTTT. The variable domain in full, with the rest retrieved from reference TRBV2 and TRBJ1-5, is EPEVTQTPSHQVTQMGQEVILRCVPISNHLYFYWYRQILGQKVEFLVSFYNNEISEKSEIFDDQFSVERPDGSNFTLKIRSTKLEDSAMYFCASSEFQGNQPQHFGDGTRLSIL.

The chain couples TRBV27 to TRBJ2-1; D gene uncertain. With 3 bases removed from V and 0 bases from J, the gap between germline ends came to 6 bases. The CDR3 totals 14 residues. Germline V gives CDR1 MNHEY, CDR2 SMNVEV (reference sequence). CDR3 residues: CASSFGGSYNEQFF. In nucleotides, the CDR3 is TGTGCCAGCAGTTTCGGCGGCTCCTACAATGAGCAGTTCTTC.

The chain combines TRBV2 with TRBJ1-2, with 7 nucleotides matching TRBD1. V lost 5 bases, J lost 8 bases, and 11 bases stayed unmatched. The CDR3 extends over 14 amino acids. The germline CDR1 and CDR2 sequences are SNHLY and FYNNEI. The CDR3, as DNA: TGTGCCAGCAGTACTCCTGGACAGGCTCCCGGCTACACCTTC. Protein product: CASSTPGQAPGYTF.

J is TRBJ2-1 and V is TRBV18; tentative D call: TRBD1 (5 bases). Germline CDR1 reads KGHSH; CDR2 reads LQKENI. V was clipped by 3 bases and J by 2 bases, with 11 bases between them. The CDR3 spans 15 residues. The CDR3 sequence: CASSPSRVTYNEQFF. For the CDR3, the DNA is TGTGCCAGCTCACCCTCCAGGGTCACCTACAATGAGCAGTTCTTC. Filled out from reference TRBV18 and TRBJ2-1, the complete variable domain reads NAGVMQNPRHLVRRRGQEARLRCSPMKGHSHVYWYRQLPEEGLKFMVYLQKENIIDESGMPKERFSAEFPKEGPSILRIQQVVRGDSAAYFCASSPSRVTYNEQFFGPGTRLTVL.

As regards this clone: The junction does not match germline at one end; this may be a read error. The sample contains more than one DNA sequence encoding this CDR3. The J gene is TRBJ2-5, the V gene TRBV7-2, with TRBD2 identical over 10 bases. CDR1 and CDR2 (germline): SGHTA, FQGNSA. This CDR3 comprises 14 residues. In DNA, the CDR3 is TGTGCCAGCAGTTTAGCGGGGGGTGGGGAGACCCAGTACTTC. Translating it yields CASSLAGGGETQYF.

The gene calls are TRBV5-6 and TRBJ2-2; D is possibly TRBD2 (6 bases). The V gene's germline CDR1 is SGHDT and CDR2 YYEEEE. V dropped 5 bases and J dropped 3 bases, with 17 bases sitting between them. The CDR3 is 16 amino acids. The CDR3 region is CASSFVRDWDTGELFF. DNA for the CDR3: TGTGCCAGCAGTTTTGTCCGGGACTGGGACACCGGGGAGCTGTTTTTT.

The J gene is TRBJ2-1, the V gene TRBV7-9, with a weak D call TRBD1 (6 bases). The germline V gene encodes CDR1 SEHNR and CDR2 FQNEAQ (reference sequence). With 0 bases removed from V and 1 base from J, the gap between germline ends came to 7 bases. There are 15 residues in the CDR3. The DNA for the CDR3 is TGTGCCAGCAGCTTAGCGCAGGGGTCCTACAATGAGCAGTTCTTC. Encoded protein: CASSLAQGSYNEQFF.